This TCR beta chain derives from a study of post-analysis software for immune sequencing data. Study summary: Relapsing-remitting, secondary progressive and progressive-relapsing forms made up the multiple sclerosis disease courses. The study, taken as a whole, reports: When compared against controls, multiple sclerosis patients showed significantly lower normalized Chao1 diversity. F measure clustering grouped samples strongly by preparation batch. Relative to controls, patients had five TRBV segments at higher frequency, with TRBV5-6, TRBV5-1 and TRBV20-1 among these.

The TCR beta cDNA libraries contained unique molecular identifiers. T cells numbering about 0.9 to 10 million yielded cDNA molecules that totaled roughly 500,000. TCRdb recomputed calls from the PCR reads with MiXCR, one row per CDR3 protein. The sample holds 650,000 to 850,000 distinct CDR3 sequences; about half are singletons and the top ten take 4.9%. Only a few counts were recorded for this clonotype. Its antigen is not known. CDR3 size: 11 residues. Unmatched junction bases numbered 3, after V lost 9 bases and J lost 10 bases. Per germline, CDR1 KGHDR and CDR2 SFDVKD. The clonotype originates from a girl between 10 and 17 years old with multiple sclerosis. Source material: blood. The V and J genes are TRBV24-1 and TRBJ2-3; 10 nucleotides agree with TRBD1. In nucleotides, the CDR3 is TGTGCCACCGGGGACAGGGGACCGCAGTATTTT. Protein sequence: CATGDRGPQYF.